A single sample gave rise to the 16 T cell receptor beta chains below, sequenced in a study of cytomegalovirus exposure and HLA in healthy donors. Assay: immunoSEQ multiplex PCR; the TCRdb copy retains only in-frame clones and omits some. The sample lists 120,000 to 150,000 clones, roughly 91% occurring once. Sequencing input: PBMCs. These receptors all stem from a young woman in good health and CMV-seropositive.

The gene calls are TRBV23-1 and TRBJ2-5; possibly TRBD2 for D (5 bases). TRBV23-1 is an ORF, and what it does is uncertain. Trimming removed 3 bases from V and 7 bases from J, with 12 bases in between. The CDR3 has 13 residues. CDR3 nucleotide sequence: TGCGCCAGCAGTCACCCAACAAGCGGGACCCAGTACTTC. It yields the protein CASSHPTSGTQYF.

The chain uses TRBV6-1 and TRBJ2-7; D perhaps matches TRBD1 (5 bases). The CDR3 contains 14 residues. V was cut by 0 bases and J by 5 bases, with 11 bases left in between. CDR1 and CDR2 (germline): MNHNS, SASEGT. The CDR3 nucleotides are TGTGCCAGCAGTGAAGCGCCGTACAGGAACGAGCAGTACTTC. Amino acids: CASSEAPYRNEQYF.

The gene calls are TRBV5-1 and TRBJ2-5, with 10 bases that match TRBD2. The CDR3 has 16 residues. The V gene end was trimmed by 4 bases and the J gene end by 5 bases; junction bases not matched to a gene: 11. Germline loops: CDR1 SGHRS, CDR2 YFSETQ. In DNA, the CDR3 is TGCGCCAGCAGCCGGACGCCTAGCGGGAGTTCGGAGACCCAGTACTTC. Its translation: CASSRTPSGSSETQYF.

Note on this clone: One end of the junction varies from germline; a read error may be responsible. The V and J genes are TRBV11-3 and TRBJ2-2; no clear D. CDR1 is SGHNT, CDR2 YENEEA, per germline. The CDR3 sequence is 12 residues long. The CDR3 region is CASSKNSGELFF. The DNA for the CDR3 is TGTGCCAGCAGCAAAAACAGCGGGGAGCTGTTTTTT.

The J gene is TRBJ1-4, the V gene TRBV2, with D possibly TRBD1 on 6 matching bases. V lost 7 bases, J lost 0 bases, and 12 bases lay in between. Per the germline V gene, CDR1 is SNHLY and CDR2 is FYNNEI. There are 15 residues in the CDR3. DNA of the CDR3: TGTGCCAGCATGGGGGACACTTCAACTAATGAAAAACTGTTTTTT. Encoded protein: CASMGDTSTNEKLFF.

This clone was seen more than once but under ten times. The V and J genes are TRBV5-4 and TRBJ1-2; D is perhaps TRBD1 (5 bases). Trimming stripped 0 bases from V and 2 bases from J, with 11 bases between. The CDR3 contains 15 residues. The V gene's germline CDR1 is SGHNT and CDR2 YYREEE (reference sequence). The CDR3 nucleotides read TGTGCCAGCAGCTTGGCAGGGTTGCCGAACTATGGCTACACCTTC. It yields the protein CASSLAGLPNYGYTF.

This chain links TRBV27 with TRBJ1-2; no firm D call. CDR1 MNHEY and CDR2 SMNVEV come from the germline V gene (reference sequence). Trimming took 5 bases from V and 6 from J, leaving 13 bases between them. The CDR3 is made up of 13 amino acids. The CDR3 bases are TGTGCCAGCAGTCCAGGTTGGGCCAATGGCTACACCTTC. Translating gives CASSPGWANGYTF.

V is TRBV30 and J is TRBJ2-7; possibly TRBD2 for D (6 bases). This CDR3 has 15 amino acids. The germline V gene encodes CDR1 GTSNPN and CDR2 SVGIG (reference sequence). Trimming removed 1 base at V and 0 bases at J, with 13 bases between. CDR3 in amino acids: CAWSERDFSSYEQYF. DNA of the CDR3: TGTGCCTGGAGTGAACGGGACTTTAGCTCCTACGAGCAGTACTTC. Together with reference TRBV30 and TRBJ2-7, the CDR3 gives the full variable domain: SQTIHQWPATLVQPVGSPLSLECTVEGTSNPNLYWYRQAAGRGLQLLFYSVGIGQISSEVPQNLSASRPQDRQFILSSKKLLLSDSGFYLCAWSERDFSSYEQYFGPGTRLTVT.

J is TRBJ1-3 and V is TRBV9, with 7 bases matching TRBD1. The CDR3 loop spans 15 amino acids. Unmatched junction bases numbered 0, after V lost 0 bases and J lost 0 bases. In germline, CDR1 is SGDLS, CDR2 YYNGEE. CDR3 sequence reads: CASSVGQGSGNTIYF. In nucleotides, the CDR3 is TGTGCCAGCAGCGTAGGACAGGGCTCTGGAAACACCATATATTTT.

J is TRBJ2-7 and V is TRBV6-5; 8 bases match TRBD2. The CDR3 length is 13 residues. The V and J ends lost 7 bases and 3 bases, in that order; junction bases with no gene match: 5. Germline V gene lookup returns CDR1 MNHEY and CDR2 SVGAGI. CDR3 residues: CASTSGTSYEQYF. The CDR3 DNA reads as TGTGCCAGCACCTCCGGGACTAGCTACGAGCAGTACTTC.

In this sample, this clone turned up once. The chain combines TRBV7-8 with TRBJ2-7; 12 bases match TRBD1. The germline V gene encodes CDR1 SGHVS and CDR2 FQNEAQ. The CDR3 contains 15 residues. Trimming cost V 5 bases and J 3 bases; bases outside gene matches: 5. The CDR3 DNA sequence: TGTGCCAGCAGCCTCCGGGACAGGGGGCTCTACGAGCAGTACTTC. This encodes CASSLRDRGLYEQYF.

The chain links TRBV4-1 to TRBJ2-4; D is possibly TRBD2 (5 bases). CDR3 length: 16 amino acids. V was shortened by 0 bases and J by 8 bases, with 17 bases between the two germline ends. Germline V gene lookup returns CDR1 MGHRA and CDR2 YSYEKL. CDR3 DNA sequence: TGCGCCAGCAGCCAAGAGGTGGAGGCCCCCTCATACATTCAGTACTTC. Translation gives CASSQEVEAPSYIQYF.

The chain uses TRBV5-1 and TRBJ2-1; 8 bases align to TRBD2. Germline CDR1 and CDR2: SGHRS and YFSETQ. The CDR3 is 15 amino acids. V lost 4 bases and J lost 10; bases outside the gene matches: 13. The CDR3 loop is CASSPGSSGAEEQFF. The CDR3 bases are TGCGCCAGCAGCCCGGGAAGTAGCGGGGCGGAGGAGCAGTTCTTC. The variable domain in full, completed from reference TRBV5-1 and TRBJ2-1, reads KAGVTQTPRYLIKTRGQQVTLSCSPISGHRSVSWYQQTPGQGLQFLFEYFSETQRNKGNFPGRFSGRQFSNSRSEMNVSTLELGDSALYLCASSPGSSGAEEQFFGPGTRLTVL.

J is TRBJ1-2 and V is TRBV2, with D hard to call. This CDR3 has 11 residues. Deletions cut 7 bases from V and 5 bases from J, with 8 bases between. Looked up from germline, CDR1 is SNHLY and CDR2 is FYNNEI. Here the CDR3 reads CASMTGYGYTF. The CDR3 nucleotides are TGTGCCAGCATGACTGGTTATGGCTACACCTTC.

This clone was observed a handful of times. The V and J genes are TRBV2 and TRBJ1-2; TRBD1 agrees at 7 bases. Germline V gene data show CDR1 as SNHLY and CDR2 as FYNNEI. CDR3 length: 14 amino acids. Unmatched junction bases numbered 8, after V lost 5 bases and J lost 5 bases. The DNA of the CDR3 is TGTGCCAGCAGTCGCCTTGACAGGGAGTATGGCTACACCTTC. Translating it yields CASSRLDREYGYTF.

This chain links TRBV29-1 with TRBJ1-1; the match to TRBD1 covers 7 bases. The CDR3 runs to 15 residues. Germline-derived CDR1 and CDR2 are SQVTM and ANQGSEA. V gave up 6 bases and J gave up 3 bases; unmatched junction bases: 13. The CDR3 bases are TGCAGCGTCAGCCCCAACAGGGGACCTTACACTGAAGCTTTCTTT. Residues: CSVSPNRGPYTEAFF.